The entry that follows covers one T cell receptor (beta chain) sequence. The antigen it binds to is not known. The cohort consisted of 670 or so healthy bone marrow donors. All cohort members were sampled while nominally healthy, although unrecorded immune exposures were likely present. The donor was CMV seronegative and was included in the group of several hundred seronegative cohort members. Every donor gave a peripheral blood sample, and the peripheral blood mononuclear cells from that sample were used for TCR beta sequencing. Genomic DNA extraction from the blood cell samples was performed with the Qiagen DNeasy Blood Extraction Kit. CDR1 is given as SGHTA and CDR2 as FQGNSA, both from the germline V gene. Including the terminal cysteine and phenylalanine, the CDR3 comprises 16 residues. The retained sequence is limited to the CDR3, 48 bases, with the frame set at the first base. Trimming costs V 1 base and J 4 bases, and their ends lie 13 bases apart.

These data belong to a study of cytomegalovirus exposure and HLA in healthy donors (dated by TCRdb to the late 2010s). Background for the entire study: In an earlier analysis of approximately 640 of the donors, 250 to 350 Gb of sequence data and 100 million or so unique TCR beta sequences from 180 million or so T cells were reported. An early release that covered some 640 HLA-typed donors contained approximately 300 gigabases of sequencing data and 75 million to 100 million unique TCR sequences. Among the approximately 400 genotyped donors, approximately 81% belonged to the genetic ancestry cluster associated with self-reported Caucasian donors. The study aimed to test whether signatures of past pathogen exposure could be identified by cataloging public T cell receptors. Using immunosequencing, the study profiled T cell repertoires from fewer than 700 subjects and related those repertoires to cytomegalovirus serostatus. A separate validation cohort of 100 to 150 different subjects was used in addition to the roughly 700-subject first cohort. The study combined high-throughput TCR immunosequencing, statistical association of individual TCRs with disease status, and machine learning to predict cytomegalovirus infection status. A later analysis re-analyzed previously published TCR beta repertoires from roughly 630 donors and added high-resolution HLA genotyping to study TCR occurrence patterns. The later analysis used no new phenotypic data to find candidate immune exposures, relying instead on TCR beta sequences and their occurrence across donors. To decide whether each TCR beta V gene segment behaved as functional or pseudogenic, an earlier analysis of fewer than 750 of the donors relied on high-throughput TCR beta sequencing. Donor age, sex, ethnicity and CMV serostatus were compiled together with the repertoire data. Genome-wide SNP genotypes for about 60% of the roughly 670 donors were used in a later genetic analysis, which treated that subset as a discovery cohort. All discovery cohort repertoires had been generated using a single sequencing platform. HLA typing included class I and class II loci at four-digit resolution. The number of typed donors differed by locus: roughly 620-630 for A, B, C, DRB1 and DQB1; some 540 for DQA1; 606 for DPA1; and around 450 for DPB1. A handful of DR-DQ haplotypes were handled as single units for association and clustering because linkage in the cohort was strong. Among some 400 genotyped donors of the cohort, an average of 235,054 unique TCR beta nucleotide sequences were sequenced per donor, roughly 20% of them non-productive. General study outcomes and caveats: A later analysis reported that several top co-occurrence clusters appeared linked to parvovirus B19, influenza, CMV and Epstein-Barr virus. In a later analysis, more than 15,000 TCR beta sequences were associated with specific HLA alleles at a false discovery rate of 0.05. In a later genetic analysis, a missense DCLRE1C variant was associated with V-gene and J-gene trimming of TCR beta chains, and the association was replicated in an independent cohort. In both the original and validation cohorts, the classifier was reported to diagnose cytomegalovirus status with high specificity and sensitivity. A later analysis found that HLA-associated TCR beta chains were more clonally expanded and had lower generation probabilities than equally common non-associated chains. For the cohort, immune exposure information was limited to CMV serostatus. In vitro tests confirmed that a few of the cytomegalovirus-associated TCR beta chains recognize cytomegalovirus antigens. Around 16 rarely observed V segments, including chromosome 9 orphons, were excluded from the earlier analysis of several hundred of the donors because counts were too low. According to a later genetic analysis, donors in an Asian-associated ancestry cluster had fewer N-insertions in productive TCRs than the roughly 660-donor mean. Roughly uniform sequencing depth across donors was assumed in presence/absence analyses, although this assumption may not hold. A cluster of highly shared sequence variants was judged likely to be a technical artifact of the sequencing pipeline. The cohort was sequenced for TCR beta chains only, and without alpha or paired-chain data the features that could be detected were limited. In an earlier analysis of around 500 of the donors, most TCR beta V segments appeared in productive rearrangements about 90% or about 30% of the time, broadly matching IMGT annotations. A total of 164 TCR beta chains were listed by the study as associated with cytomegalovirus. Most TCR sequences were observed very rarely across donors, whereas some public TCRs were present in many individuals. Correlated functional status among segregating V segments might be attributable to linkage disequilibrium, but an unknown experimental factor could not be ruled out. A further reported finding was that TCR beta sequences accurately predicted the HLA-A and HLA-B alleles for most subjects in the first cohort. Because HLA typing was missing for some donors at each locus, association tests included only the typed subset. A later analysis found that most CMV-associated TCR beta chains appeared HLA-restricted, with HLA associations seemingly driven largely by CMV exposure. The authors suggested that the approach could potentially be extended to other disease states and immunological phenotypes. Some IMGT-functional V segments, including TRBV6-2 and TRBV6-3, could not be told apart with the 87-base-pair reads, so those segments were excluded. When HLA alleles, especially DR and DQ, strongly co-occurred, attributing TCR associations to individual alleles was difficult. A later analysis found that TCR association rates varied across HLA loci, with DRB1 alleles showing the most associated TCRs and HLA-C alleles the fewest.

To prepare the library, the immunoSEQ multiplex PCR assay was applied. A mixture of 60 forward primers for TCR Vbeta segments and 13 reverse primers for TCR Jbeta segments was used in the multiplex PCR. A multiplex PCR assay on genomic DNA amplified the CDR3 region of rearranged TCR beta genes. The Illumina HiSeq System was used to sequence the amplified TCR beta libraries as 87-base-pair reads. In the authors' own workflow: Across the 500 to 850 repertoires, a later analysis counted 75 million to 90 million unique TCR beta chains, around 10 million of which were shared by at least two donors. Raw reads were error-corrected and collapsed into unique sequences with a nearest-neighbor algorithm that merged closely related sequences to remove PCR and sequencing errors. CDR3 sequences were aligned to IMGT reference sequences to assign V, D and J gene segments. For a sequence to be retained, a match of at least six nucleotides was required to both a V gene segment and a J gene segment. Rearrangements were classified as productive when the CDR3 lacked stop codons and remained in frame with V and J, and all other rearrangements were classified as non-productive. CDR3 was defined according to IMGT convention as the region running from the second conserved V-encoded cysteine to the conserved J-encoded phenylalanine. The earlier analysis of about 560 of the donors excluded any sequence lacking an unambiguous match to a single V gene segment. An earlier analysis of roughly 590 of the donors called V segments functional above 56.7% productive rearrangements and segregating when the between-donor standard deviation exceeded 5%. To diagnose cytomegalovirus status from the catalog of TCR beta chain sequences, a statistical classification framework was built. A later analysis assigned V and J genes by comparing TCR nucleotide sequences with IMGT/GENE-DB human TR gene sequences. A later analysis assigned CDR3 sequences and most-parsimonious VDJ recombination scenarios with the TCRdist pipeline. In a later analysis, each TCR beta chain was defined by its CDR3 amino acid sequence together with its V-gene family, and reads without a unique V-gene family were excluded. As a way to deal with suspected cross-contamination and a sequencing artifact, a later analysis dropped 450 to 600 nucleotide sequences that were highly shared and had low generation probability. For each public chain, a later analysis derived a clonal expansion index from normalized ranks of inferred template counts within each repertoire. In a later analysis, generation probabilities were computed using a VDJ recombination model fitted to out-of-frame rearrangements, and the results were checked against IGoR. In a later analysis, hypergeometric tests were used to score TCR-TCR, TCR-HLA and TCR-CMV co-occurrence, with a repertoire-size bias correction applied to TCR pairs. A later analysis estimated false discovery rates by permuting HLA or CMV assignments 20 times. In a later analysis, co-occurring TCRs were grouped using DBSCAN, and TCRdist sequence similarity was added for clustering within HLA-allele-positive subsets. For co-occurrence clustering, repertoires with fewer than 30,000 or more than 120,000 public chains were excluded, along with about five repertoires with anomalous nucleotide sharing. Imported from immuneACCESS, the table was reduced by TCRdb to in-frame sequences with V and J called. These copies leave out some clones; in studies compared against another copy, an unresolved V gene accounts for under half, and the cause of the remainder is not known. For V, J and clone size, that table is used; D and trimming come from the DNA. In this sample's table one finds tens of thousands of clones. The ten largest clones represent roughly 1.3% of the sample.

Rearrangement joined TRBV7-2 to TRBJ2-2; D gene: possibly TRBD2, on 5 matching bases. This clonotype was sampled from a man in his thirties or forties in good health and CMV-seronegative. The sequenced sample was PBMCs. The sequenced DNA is TGTGCCAGCAGCTTAGAAGGCAGAGGACTCACCGGGGAGCTGTTTTTT. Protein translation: CASSLEGRGLTGELFF.